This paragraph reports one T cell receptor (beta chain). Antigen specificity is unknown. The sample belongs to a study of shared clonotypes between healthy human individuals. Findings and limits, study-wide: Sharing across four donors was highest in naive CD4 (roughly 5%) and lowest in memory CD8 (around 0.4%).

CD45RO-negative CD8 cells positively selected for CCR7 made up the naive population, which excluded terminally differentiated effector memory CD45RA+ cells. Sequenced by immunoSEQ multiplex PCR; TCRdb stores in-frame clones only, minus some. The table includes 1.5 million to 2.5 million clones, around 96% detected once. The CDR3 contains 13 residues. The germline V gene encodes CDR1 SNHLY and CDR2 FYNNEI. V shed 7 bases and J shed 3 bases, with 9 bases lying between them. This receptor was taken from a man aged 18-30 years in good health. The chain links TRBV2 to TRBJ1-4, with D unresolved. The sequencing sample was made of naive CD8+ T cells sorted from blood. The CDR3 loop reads CASIHRSNEKLFF. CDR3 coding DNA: TGTGCCAGCATTCACAGATCTAATGAAAAACTGTTTTTT. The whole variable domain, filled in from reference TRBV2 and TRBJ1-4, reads EPEVTQTPSHQVTQMGQEVILRCVPISNHLYFYWYRQILGQKVEFLVSFYNNEISEKSEIFDDQFSVERPDGSNFTLKIRSTKLEDSAMYFCASIHRSNEKLFFGSGTQLSVL.